The rows below give T cell receptor beta chains drawn from one sample of a study of T cell responses to AZD1222 COVID-19 vaccine. Clones were sequenced by immunoSEQ multiplex PCR, and TCRdb holds only the in-frame ones, with some missing. The profile shows some 90,000 clones, nearly 90% of them singletons. The sample was peripheral blood, taken on day 0 of AZD1222 vaccination. The receptors stem from an adult in good health. Both conserved end residues are part of each CDR3. The size entry is marked missing in some rows and otherwise reads once, few, many or a size class.

size	V	J	CDR3
once	TRBV5-4	TRBJ2-7	CASSYPGTGFYEQYF
NA	TRBV9	TRBJ2-7	CASSVGGTLSYEQYF
NA	TRBV28	TRBJ2-7	CASSNGGQGDYEQYF
NA	TRBV9	TRBJ2-5	CASSVAGGPPIQETQYF
NA	TRBV5-6	TRBJ2-5	CASSLETGIQETQYF
NA	TRBV6-2/TRBV6-3	TRBJ1-5	CASSFIFNQPQHF
NA	TRBV18	TRBJ2-1	CASSPPAGRGDEQFF
NA	TRBV9	TRBJ1-3	CASSLLGQGGSGNTIYF
NA	TRBV4-3	TRBJ1-6	CASSQESLGRDNSPLHF
NA	TRBV6-2/TRBV6-3	TRBJ1-1	CASSSQGLEAFF
few	TRBV14	TRBJ1-1	CASSRTVGTEAFF
NA	TRBV21-1	TRBJ1-2	CASSTPQALYGYTF
NA	TRBV10-3	TRBJ1-1	CAISGADEAFF
NA	TRBV29-1	TRBJ2-3	CSLSGGARTDTQYF
NA	TRBV6-5	TRBJ1-5	CASSLGGVNQPQHF
NA	TRBV7-9	TRBJ1-3	CASSIQTGVAGNTIYF
NA	TRBV9	TRBJ2-5	CASSPSGGGETQYF
NA	TRBV19	TRBJ2-7	CASSPSGGSSYEQYF
NA	TRBV28	TRBJ1-5	CASSFIGRGTMNPPQHF
NA	TRBV10-3	TRBJ1-2	CAISLGGRGTDYGYTF
NA	TRBV6-1	TRBJ1-4	CASSEPGDSEKLFF
NA	TRBV11-3	TRBJ2-2	CASSFGHRGTGELFF
NA	TRBV29-1	TRBJ1-4	CSVDKGAGEKLFF
once	TRBV7-2	TRBJ2-3	CASSRGPLTDTQYF
NA	TRBV27	TRBJ2-1	CASSFPGPKDEQFF
NA	TRBV11-2	TRBJ1-4	CASSLEIVRGEKLFF
NA	TRBV11-2	TRBJ1-6	CASSLEPGPNNSPLHF
NA	TRBV24-1	TRBJ2-7	CATSESLAGVYEQYF
few	TRBV19	TRBJ1-1	CASSITRVDAEAFF
NA	TRBV6-5	TRBJ2-1	CASRGTGKDEQFF
NA	TRBV6-5	TRBJ2-1	CASSPERGFYNEQFF
once	TRBV5-1	TRBJ2-7	CASSLSGSGGYEQYF
once	TRBV12-2	TRBJ2-5	CASRSCRCGRAETQYF
once	TRBV29-1	TRBJ1-2	CSAEDPEPNYGYTF
NA	TRBV19	TRBJ1-2	CASSIGTANYGYTF
NA	TRBV3-1/TRBV3-2	TRBJ2-7	CASSQDVASGEESYEQYF
few	TRBV28	TRBJ1-1	CASSLEGATEAFF
NA	TRBV19	TRBJ1-3	CASTTEGQGWSGNTIYF
NA	TRBV5-4	TRBJ2-7	CASSPGTGAYEQYF
NA	TRBV9	TRBJ1-1	CASSVAGNTEAFF
NA	TRBV4-2	TRBJ1-6	CASSQEGAGGHNSPLHF
NA	TRBV9	TRBJ1-1	CASTGPVGTEAFF